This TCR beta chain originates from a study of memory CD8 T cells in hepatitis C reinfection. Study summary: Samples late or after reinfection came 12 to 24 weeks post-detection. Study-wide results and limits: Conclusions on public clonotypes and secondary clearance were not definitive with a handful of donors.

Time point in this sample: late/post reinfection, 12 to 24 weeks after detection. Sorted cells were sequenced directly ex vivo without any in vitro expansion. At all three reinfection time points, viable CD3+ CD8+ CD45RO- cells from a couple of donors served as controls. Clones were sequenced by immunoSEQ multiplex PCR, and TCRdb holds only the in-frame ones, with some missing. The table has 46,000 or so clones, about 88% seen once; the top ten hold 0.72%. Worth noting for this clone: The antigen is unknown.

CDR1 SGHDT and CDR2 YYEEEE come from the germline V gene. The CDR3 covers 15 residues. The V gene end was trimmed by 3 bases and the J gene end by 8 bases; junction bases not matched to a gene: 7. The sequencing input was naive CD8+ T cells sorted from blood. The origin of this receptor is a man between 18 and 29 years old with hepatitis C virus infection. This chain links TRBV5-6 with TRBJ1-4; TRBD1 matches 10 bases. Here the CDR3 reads CASSSGGTGVEKLFF. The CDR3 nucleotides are TGTGCCAGCAGCTCAGGCGGGACAGGGGTCGAAAAACTGTTTTTT.